One and the same sample provided the 4 T cell receptor beta chains below, sequenced in a study of OX40 agonist ivuxolimab in advanced cancers. The protocol was immunoSEQ multiplex PCR, while the TCRdb copy is restricted to in-frame clones and leaves out a portion. The repertoire holds some 76,000 clones, with around nine tenths as singletons. The sequencing used CD4+ or CD8+ T cells sorted from blood, collected in a trial of the OX40 agonist ivuxolimab. The receptors originated from an adult with an advanced solid tumor such as melanoma, head and neck, liver or kidney cancer.

The rearrangement links TRBV6-1 to TRBJ1-3, with D uncertain. V was cut by 4 bases and J by 0 bases, with 13 bases left in between. The germline V gene encodes CDR1 MNHNS and CDR2 SASEGT. The CDR3 is 16 amino acids. The CDR3 here is CASSVYAQSSGNTIYF. DNA of the CDR3: TGTGCCAGCAGTGTGTACGCCCAGAGCTCTGGAAACACCATATATTTT.

This chain links TRBV7-2 with TRBJ2-7, with D possibly being TRBD1 (6 bases). The CDR3 has 15 amino acids. The germline V and J ends were trimmed by 5 bases and 0 bases, with 14 bases remaining between them. CDR1 is SGHTA and CDR2 is FQGNSA in the germline V gene. The CDR3 spells CASSQAKGDSYEQYF. Here the CDR3 DNA reads TGTGCCAGCAGCCAAGCCAAGGGGGACTCCTACGAGCAGTACTTC.

This chain connects TRBV7-2 to TRBJ2-6; D is possibly TRBD2 (5 bases). The germline gives CDR1 SGHTA, CDR2 FQGNSA. The CDR3 has 11 residues. V was trimmed by 5 bases and J by 12 bases, leaving 8 bases between them. CDR3 in DNA: TGTGCCAGCAGCCCCGCGGGCGTCCTGACTTTC. This codes for CASSPAGVLTF.

The V gene is TRBV7-9, the J gene TRBJ2-1; no clear D gene. The germline CDR1 and CDR2 sequences are SEHNR and FQNEAQ (reference sequence). V lost 4 bases and J lost 8, with 15 bases in between. CDR3 length: 14 amino acids. DNA of the CDR3: TGTGCCAGCAGCTCTCTCGCCAGTTATGATGAGCAGTTCTTC. It encodes CASSSLASYDEQFF.